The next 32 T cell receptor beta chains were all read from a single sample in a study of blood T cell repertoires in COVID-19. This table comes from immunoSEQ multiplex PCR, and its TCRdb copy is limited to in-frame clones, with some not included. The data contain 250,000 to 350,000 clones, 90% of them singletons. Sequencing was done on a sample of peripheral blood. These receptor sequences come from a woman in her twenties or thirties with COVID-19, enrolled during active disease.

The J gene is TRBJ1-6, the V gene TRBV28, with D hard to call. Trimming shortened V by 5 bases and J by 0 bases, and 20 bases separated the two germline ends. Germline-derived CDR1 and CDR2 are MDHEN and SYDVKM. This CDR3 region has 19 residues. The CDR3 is CASSPPAGLQSSYNSPLHF. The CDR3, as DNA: TGTGCCAGCAGTCCCCCCGCCGGGTTGCAAAGCTCCTATAATTCACCCCTCCACTTT.

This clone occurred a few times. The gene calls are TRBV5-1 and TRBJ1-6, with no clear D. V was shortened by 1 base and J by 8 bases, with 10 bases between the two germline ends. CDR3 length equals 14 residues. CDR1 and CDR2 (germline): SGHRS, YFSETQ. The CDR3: CASSLKPLDSPLHF. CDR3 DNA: TGCGCCAGCAGCTTGAAACCGTTAGATTCACCCCTCCACTTT.

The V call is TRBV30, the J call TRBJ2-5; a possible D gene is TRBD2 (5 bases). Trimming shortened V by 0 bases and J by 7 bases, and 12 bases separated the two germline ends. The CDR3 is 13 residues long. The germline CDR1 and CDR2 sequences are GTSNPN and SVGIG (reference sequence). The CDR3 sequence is CAWSVRAEGTQYF. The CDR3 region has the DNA TGTGCCTGGAGTGTACGGGCCGAGGGGACCCAGTACTTC.

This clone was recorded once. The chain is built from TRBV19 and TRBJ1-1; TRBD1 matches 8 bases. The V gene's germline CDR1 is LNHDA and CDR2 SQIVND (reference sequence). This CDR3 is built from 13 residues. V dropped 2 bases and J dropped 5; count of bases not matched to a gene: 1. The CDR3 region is CASSINRGTEAFF. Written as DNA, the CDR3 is TGTGCCAGTAGTATAAACAGGGGGACTGAAGCTTTCTTT.

The CDR3 nucleotides read TGTGCCAGCAGCCCCCCGTCTAGGGGGAGGGGGAACACTGAAGCTTTCTTT. Protein: CASSPPSRGRGNTEAFF. This chain connects TRBV3-1 (or the pseudogene TRBV3-2) to TRBJ1-1, with a possible D match to TRBD1 (6 bases). Trimming cost V 4 bases and J 1 base, with 19 bases left between them. CDR1 and CDR2 from the germline V gene are LGHDT and YNNKEL (reference sequence). The CDR3 has 17 residues.

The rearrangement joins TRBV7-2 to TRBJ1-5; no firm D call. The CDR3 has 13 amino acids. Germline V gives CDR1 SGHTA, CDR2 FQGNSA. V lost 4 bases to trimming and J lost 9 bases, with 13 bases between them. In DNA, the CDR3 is TGTGCCAGCAGCTCCCAGGCAGGCCGGCCCCAGCATTTT. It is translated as CASSSQAGRPQHF.

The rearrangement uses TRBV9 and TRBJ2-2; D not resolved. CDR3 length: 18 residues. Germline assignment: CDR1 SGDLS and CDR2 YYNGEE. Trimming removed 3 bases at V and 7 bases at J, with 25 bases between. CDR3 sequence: CASSAQFAVGSALGELFF. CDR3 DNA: TGTGCCAGCAGCGCCCAATTTGCGGTCGGTTCCGCCCTCGGGGAGCTGTTTTTT.

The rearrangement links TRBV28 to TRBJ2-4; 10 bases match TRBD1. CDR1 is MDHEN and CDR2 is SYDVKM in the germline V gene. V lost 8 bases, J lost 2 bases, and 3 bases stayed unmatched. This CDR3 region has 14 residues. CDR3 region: CASWGQGSKNIQYF. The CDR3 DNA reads TGTGCCAGCTGGGGACAGGGGTCCAAAAACATTCAGTACTTC.

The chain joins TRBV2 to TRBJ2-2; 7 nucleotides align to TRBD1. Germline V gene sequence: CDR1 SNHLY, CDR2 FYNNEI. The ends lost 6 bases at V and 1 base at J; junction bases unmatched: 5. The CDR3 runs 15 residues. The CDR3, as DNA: TGTGCCAGCAGCACCGGGACAGAGAACACCGGGGAGCTGTTTTTT. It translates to CASSTGTENTGELFF.

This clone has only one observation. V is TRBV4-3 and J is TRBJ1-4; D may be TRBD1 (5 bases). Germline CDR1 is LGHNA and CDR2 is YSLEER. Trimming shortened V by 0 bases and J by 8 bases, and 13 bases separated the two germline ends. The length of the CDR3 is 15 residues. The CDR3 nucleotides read TGCGCCAGCAGCCAAGACGGGACGGCGGGGGAAAAACTGTTTTTT. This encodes CASSQDGTAGEKLFF.

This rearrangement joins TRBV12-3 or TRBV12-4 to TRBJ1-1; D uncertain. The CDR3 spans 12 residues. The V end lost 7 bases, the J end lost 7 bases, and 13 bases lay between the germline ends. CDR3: CASMDYPFEAFF. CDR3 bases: TGTGCCAGCATGGACTACCCGTTTGAAGCTTTCTTT.

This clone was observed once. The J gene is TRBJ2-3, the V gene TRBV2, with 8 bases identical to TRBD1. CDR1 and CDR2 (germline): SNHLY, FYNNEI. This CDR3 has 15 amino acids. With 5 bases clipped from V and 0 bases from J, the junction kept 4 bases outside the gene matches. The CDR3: CASSWDRQSTDTQYF. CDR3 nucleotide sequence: TGTGCCAGCAGTTGGGACAGGCAGAGCACAGATACGCAGTATTTT.

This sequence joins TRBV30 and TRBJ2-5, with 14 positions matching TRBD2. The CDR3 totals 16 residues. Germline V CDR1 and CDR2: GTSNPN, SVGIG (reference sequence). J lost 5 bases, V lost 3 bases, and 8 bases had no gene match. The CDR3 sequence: CAWRSGLAGALETQYF. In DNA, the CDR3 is TGTGCCTGGAGGTCGGGACTAGCGGGAGCATTGGAGACCCAGTACTTC.

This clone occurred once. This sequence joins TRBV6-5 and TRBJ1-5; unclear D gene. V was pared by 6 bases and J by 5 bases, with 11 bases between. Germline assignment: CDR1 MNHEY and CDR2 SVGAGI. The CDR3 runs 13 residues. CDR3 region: CASSSAPDQPQHF. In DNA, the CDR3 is TGTGCCAGCAGCAGCGCCCCGGATCAGCCCCAGCATTTT.

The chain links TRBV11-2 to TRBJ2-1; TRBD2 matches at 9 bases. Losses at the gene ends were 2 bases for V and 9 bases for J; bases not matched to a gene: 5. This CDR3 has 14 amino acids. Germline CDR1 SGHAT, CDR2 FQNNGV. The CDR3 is CASSLRTSASEQFF. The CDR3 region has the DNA TGTGCCAGCAGCTTAAGGACTAGCGCATCTGAGCAGTTCTTC.

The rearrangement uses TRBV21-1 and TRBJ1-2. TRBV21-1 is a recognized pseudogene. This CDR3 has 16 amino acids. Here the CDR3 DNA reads TGTGCCAGCAGCAAAGTTGAATGGGACTGCGGAGGGGGCTACACCTTC. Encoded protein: CASSKVEWDCGGGYTF.

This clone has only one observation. This CDR3 is CASALVGARNNEQFF. The CDR3, as DNA: TGTGCTAGTGCCTTGGTGGGGGCGCGAAACAATGAGCAGTTCTTC. The V and J genes are TRBV12-5 and TRBJ2-1, with a weak D call TRBD1 (6 bases). Trimming cost V 7 bases and J 5 bases, with 18 bases left between them. The V gene's germline CDR1 is LGHNT and CDR2 FRNRAP. CDR3 length: 15 amino acids.

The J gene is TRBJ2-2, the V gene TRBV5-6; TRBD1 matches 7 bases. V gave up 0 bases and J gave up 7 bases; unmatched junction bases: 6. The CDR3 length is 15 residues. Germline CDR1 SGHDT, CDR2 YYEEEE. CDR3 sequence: CASSLGQGGGGELFF. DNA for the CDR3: TGTGCCAGCAGCTTGGGACAGGGCGGCGGCGGGGAGCTGTTTTTT.

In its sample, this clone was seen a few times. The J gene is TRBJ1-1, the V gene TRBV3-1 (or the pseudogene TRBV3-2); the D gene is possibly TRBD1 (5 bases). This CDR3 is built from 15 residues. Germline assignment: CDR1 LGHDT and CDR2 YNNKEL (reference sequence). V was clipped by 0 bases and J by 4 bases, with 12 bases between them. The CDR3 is CASSQDGGRATEAFF. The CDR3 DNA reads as TGTGCCAGCAGCCAAGATGGGGGGAGGGCCACTGAAGCTTTCTTT.

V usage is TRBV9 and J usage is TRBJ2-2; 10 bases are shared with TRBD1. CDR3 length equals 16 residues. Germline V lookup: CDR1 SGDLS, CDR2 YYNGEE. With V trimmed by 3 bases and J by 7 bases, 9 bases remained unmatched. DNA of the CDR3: TGTGCCAGCAGCGCGGGCCCGGGACAGGGGTTCGGGGAGCTGTTTTTT. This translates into CASSAGPGQGFGELFF.

The CDR3: CATSDTRGGGETQYF. Here the CDR3 DNA reads TGTGCCACCAGTGATACTCGCGGGGGCGGAGAGACCCAGTACTTC. The J gene is TRBJ2-5, the V gene TRBV24-1, with D possibly matching TRBD2 (7 bases). Trimming took 3 bases from V and 4 from J, leaving 14 bases between them. CDR1 is KGHDR and CDR2 is SFDVKD in the germline V gene. The CDR3 has 15 residues.

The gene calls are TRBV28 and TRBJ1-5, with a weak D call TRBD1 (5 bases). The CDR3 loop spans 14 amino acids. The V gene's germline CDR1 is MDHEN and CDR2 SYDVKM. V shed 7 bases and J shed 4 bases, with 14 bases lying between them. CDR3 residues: CASNTLGGNQPQHF. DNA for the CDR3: TGTGCCAGCAATACACTCGGGGGGAATCAGCCCCAGCATTTT.

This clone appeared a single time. CDR3 sequence (DNA): TGTGCCAGCAGCCCGACAGTGACTAACTATGGCTACACCTTC. Translated: CASSPTVTNYGYTF. V usage is TRBV9 and J usage is TRBJ1-2, with D possibly matching TRBD1 (5 bases). From germline, CDR1 is SGDLS and CDR2 YYNGEE. V was trimmed by 4 bases and J by 0 bases, leaving 10 bases between them. The CDR3 is 14 residues long.

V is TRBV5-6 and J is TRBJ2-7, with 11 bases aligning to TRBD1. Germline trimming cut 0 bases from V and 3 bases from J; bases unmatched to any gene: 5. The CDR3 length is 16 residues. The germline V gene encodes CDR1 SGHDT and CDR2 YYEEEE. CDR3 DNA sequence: TGTGCCAGCAGCTTGGCGGGGACAGGGGGTATCTACGAGCAGTACTTC. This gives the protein CASSLAGTGGIYEQYF.

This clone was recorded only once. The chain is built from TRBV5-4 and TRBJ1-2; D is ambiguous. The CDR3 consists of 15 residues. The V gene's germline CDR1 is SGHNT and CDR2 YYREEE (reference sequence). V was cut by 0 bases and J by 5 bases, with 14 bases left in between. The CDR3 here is CASSLVGVRWYGYTF. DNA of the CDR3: TGTGCCAGCAGCTTGGTCGGGGTAAGGTGGTATGGCTACACCTTC.

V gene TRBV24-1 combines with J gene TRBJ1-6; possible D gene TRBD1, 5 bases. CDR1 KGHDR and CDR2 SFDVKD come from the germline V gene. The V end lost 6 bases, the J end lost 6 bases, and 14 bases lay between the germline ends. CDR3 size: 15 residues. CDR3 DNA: TGTGCCACCAGTCCGGGGCCGGGGGGTAATTCACCCCTCCACTTT. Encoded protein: CATSPGPGGNSPLHF.

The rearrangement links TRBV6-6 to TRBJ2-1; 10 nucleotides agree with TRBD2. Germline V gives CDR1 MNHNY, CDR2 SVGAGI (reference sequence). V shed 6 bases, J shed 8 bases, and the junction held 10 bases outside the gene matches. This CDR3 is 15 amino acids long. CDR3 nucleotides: TGTGCCAGCAGCGCCTTAGCGGGAGGAGGTTATGAGCAGTTCTTC. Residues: CASSALAGGGYEQFF.

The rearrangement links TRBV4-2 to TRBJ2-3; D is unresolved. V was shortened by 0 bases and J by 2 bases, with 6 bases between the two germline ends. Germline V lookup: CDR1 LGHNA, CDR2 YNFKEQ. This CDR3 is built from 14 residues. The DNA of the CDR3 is TGTGCCAGCAGCCAAGATCTCTCCACAGATACGCAGTATTTT. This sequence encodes CASSQDLSTDTQYF.

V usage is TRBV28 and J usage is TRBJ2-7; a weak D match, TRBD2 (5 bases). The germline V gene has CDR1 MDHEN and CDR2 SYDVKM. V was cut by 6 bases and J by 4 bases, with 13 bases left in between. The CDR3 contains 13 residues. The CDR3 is CASSPGINYEQYF. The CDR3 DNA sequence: TGTGCCAGCAGCCCCGGGATCAATTACGAGCAGTACTTC.

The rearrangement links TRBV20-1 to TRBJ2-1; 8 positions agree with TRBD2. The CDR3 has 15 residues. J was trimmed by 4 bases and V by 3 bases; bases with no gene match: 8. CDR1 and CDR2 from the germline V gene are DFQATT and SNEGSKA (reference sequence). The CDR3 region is CSASSIAGGYNEQFF. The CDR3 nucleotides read TGCAGTGCTAGTAGCATTGCGGGGGGTTACAATGAGCAGTTCTTC.

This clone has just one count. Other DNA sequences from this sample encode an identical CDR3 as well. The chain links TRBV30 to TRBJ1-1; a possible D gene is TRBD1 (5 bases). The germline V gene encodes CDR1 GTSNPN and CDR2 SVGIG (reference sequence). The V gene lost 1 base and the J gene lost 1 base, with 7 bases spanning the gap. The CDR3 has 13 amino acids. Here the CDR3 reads CAWSGRGNTEAFF. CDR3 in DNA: TGTGCCTGGAGTGGAAGGGGGAACACTGAAGCTTTCTTT.

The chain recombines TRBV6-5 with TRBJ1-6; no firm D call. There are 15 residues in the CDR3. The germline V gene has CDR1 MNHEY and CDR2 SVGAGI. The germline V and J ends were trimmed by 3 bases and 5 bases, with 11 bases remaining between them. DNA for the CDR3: TGTGCCAGCAGTTATCGAGGGAGCGATAATTCACCCCTCCACTTT. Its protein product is CASSYRGSDNSPLHF.